This entry lists 10 T cell receptor beta chains sequenced from one sample in a study of T cell repertoires in cytomegalovirus infection. One entry per CDR3 protein, called by TCRdb with MiXCR from the reads. Found here are 150,000 to 200,000 distinct CDR3 sequences, roughly 14% of them singletons; the top ten hold roughly 30%. The material sequenced was PBMCs. The source of these receptors is a human donor in good health (CMV status not recorded). Some clones in this sample may be carry-over from other donors' samples.

The J gene is TRBJ2-7, the V gene TRBV10-2; weak D call: TRBD1 (6 bases). The V end lost 7 bases, the J end lost 7 bases, and 17 bases lay between the germline ends. The CDR3 has 13 amino acids. Germline V gene lookup returns CDR1 WSHSY and CDR2 SAAADI. CDR3 coding DNA: TGCGCCAGCATCAAGACAGGCGTGGGGGAGCAGTACTTC. Its translation: CASIKTGVGEQYF.

This chain joins TRBV7-8 and TRBJ2-1, with 12 bases lining up with TRBD2. This CDR3 has 16 amino acids. Looked up from germline, CDR1 is SGHVS and CDR2 is FQNEAQ. Trimming cost V 0 bases and J 7 bases; bases outside gene matches: 4. This chain's CDR3 is CASSLARLAGGNEQFF. The CDR3 DNA reads TGTGCCAGCAGCTTAGCTAGGCTAGCGGGAGGGAATGAGCAGTTCTTC.

The chain uses TRBV14 and TRBJ1-1; D might be TRBD1 (5 bases). CDR1 and CDR2 (germline): SGHDN, FVKESK. The length of the CDR3 is 15 residues. Trimming left V 4 bases short and J 0 bases short, with 12 bases between. The CDR3 protein is CASSRSGGMNTEAFF. The DNA for the CDR3 is TGTGCCAGCAGCCGTTCGGGGGGGATGAACACTGAAGCTTTCTTT.

The rearrangement links TRBV19 to TRBJ2-5; perhaps TRBD2 as D (7 bases). The germline V gene encodes CDR1 LNHDA and CDR2 SQIVND (reference sequence). There are 16 residues in the CDR3. V lost 3 bases to trimming and J lost 1 base, with 15 bases between them. This CDR3 is CASSMGGTLSQETQYF. In DNA, the CDR3 is TGTGCCAGTAGTATGGGGGGGACACTCTCCCAAGAGACCCAGTACTTC.

In this sample, this clonotype turned up many times. The chain uses TRBV29-1 and TRBJ2-7; D is ambiguous. The germline V and J ends were trimmed by 4 bases and 5 bases, with 15 bases remaining between them. The CDR3 has 13 amino acids. The germline gives CDR1 SQVTM, CDR2 ANQGSEA. The CDR3 loop is CSVARTNFDEQYF. DNA for the CDR3: TGCAGCGTTGCGAGAACCAACTTCGACGAGCAGTACTTC.

This clonotype showed up just a few times. The chain uses TRBV5-1 and TRBJ2-3; 8 bases align to TRBD1. The V gene end was trimmed by 5 bases and the J gene end by 1 base; junction bases not matched to a gene: 9. The CDR3 contains 16 residues. Germline V lookup: CDR1 SGHRS, CDR2 YFSETQ. In DNA, the CDR3 is TGCGCCAGCAGGGCCCAGGGGGCAAGAGGCACAGATACGCAGTATTTT. This gives the protein CASRAQGARGTDTQYF.

Ten or more counts support this clonotype. This chain joins TRBV7-2 and TRBJ2-3; D might be TRBD1 (5 bases). This CDR3 region has 11 residues. CDR1 SGHTA and CDR2 FQGNSA come from the germline V gene. The V end lost 7 bases, the J end lost 11 bases, and 13 bases lay between the germline ends. As DNA, the CDR3 is TGTGCCAGCAAGGGGCCAGGGATGCAGTATTTT. This gives the protein CASKGPGMQYF.

The CDR3 DNA reads TGTGCCAGCAGCCAAGGGCTAGCGGGAGTTATCGGGGAGCTGTTTTTT. It codes for CASSQGLAGVIGELFF. J is TRBJ2-2 and V is TRBV4-2, with 10 bases fitting TRBD2. Germline-derived CDR1 and CDR2 are LGHNA and YNFKEQ. Losses at the gene ends were 1 base for V and 7 bases for J; bases not matched to a gene: 6. There are 16 residues in the CDR3.

This clonotype was seen ten or more times. The rearrangement joins TRBV12-3 or TRBV12-4 to TRBJ2-7, with D perhaps matching TRBD1 or TRBD2 (7 bases each). CDR3 size: 13 residues. V was trimmed by 6 bases and J by 5 bases, leaving 14 bases between them. Here the CDR3 DNA reads TGTGCCAGCAGCCAGGGGGGGGCGGACGAGCAGTACTTC. This gives the protein CASSQGGADEQYF.

This clonotype has a count of ten or more. The V call is TRBV7-2, the J call TRBJ2-1; the D is unclear. Trimming took off 5 bases at V and 8 bases at J, with 10 bases between the two ends. The CDR3 totals 12 residues. Germline values: CDR1 SGHTA, CDR2 FQGNSA. CDR3 sequence reads: CASSRSRDEQFF. In DNA form, the CDR3 reads TGTGCCAGCAGCCGATCTAGGGATGAGCAGTTCTTC.